Each of the 10 T cell receptor beta chains below was sequenced from the same sample in a study of T cells in women clearing cervical HPV infection. Generated by immunoSEQ multiplex PCR, the TCRdb table keeps only in-frame clones and is missing some. Its clone listing holds about 19,000 clones. The sequencing sample was made of blood buffy coat. These receptors all stem from a woman aged 18-70 years with a cervical HPV16 infection that either progressed to CIN3+ or cleared (not recorded which).

CDR3 DNA, as far as it was read: TGTGCCAGTAGTAATGGAGCGAACCCCTACAATGAC. The encoded protein is CASSNGANPYND. From start to end, the CDR3 is CASSNGANPYNDYTF. The chain links TRBV19 to TRBJ1-2; unclear D gene. The observed sequence ends 3 residues before the CDR3 terminus, with the missing tail filled in from the germline J gene. The CDR3 covers 15 residues. The germline V gene encodes CDR1 LNHDA and CDR2 SQIVND (reference sequence).

The CDR3 here is CASSTGGGDGYTF. The sequenced part of the CDR3 DNA is TGTGCCAGTAGTACAGGGGGCGGCGATGGC. This chain joins TRBV19 and TRBJ1-2, with 8 bases matching TRBD1. The CDR3 end falls 3 residues outside the read, so it is completed with the germline J gene. Losses at the gene ends were 4 bases for V and 6 bases for J; bases not matched to a gene: 4. The germline V gene encodes CDR1 LNHDA and CDR2 SQIVND (reference sequence). The CDR3 totals 13 residues.

A remark on this clone: The read is 3 residues too short to cover the CDR3 end, so that end is filled in from the germline J gene. The chain combines TRBV20-1 with TRBJ1-2; 12 nucleotides line up with TRBD1. There are 15 residues in the CDR3. V shed 7 bases, J shed 5 bases, and the junction held 11 bases outside the gene matches. Germline V gene sequence: CDR1 DFQATT, CDR2 SNEGSKA (reference sequence). CDR3 DNA, as far as it was read: TGCAGTGTTCCGGGATGGGACAGGGGGCATTATGGC. It translates to CSVPGWDRGHYG. The complete CDR3 protein is CSVPGWDRGHYGYTF.

Details on this clone: The CDR3 end lies 3 residues beyond the end of the read and is filled in from the germline J gene. The chain links TRBV19 to TRBJ1-6; TRBD1 matches 8 bases. This CDR3 has 14 amino acids. V lost 9 bases to trimming and J lost 7 bases; unmatched junction nucleotides: 8. Looked up from germline, CDR1 is LNHDA and CDR2 is SQIVND (reference sequence). The sequenced CDR3 bases are TGTGCCAGCCGATCGACAGGGGTGAATTCACCC. As protein: CASRSTGVNSP. The whole CDR3 is CASRSTGVNSPLHF.

Notes on this clone: From the germline J gene comes the end of the CDR3, since the read stops 3 residues before it. The chain couples TRBV20-1 to TRBJ2-3, with 9 bases fitting TRBD1. Germline-derived CDR1 and CDR2 are DFQATT and SNEGSKA (reference sequence). The CDR3 loop spans 15 amino acids. CDR3 amino acids: CSASKPGQGQETQYF. CDR3 DNA, as far as it was read: TGCAGTGCTAGCAAACCGGGACAGGGCCAAGAGACG.

As to this clone: The read ends 3 residues early relative to the CDR3; the germline J gene fills the gap. The chain recombines TRBV5-6 with TRBJ2-5, with D perhaps assigned TRBD1 or TRBD2 (5 bases each). Germline V CDR1 and CDR2: SGHDT, YYEEEE. The V and J ends lost 0 bases and 4 bases respectively, with 13 bases between them. CDR3 size: 15 residues. CDR3 in amino acids: CASSLVEGRLETQYF. The CDR3 bases that were read are TGTGCCAGCAGCTTGGTTGAGGGGCGGTTAGAGACC.

With regard to this clone: The CDR3 extends 3 residues past the end of the read, so its final part is completed from the germline J gene. The V and J genes are TRBV6-4 and TRBJ2-4; TRBD1 matches 9 bases. The CDR3 is 19 residues long. CDR1 is MRHNA and CDR2 is SNTAGT in the germline V gene. The CDR3 region is CASRDAPGQGEGPHYGQYF. The DNA read from the CDR3 is TGTGCCAGCAGGGACGCCCCGGGACAGGGAGAGGGGCCTCACTATGGT.

About this clone: The read terminates 3 residues before the CDR3 end, so the remaining end is supplied by the germline J gene. The chain joins TRBV6-2 or TRBV6-3 to TRBJ2-2; 8 bases are shared with TRBD1. The CDR3 loop spans 15 amino acids. V dropped 6 bases and J dropped 5; count of bases not matched to a gene: 8. Germline-derived CDR1 and CDR2 are MNHEY and SVGEGT. This CDR3 is CASRSGDRQTGELFF. The DNA read from the CDR3 is TGTGCCAGCAGGAGTGGGGACAGGCAAACCGGGGAG.

A word on this clone: Coverage ceases 3 residues before the CDR3 finishes, and the germline J gene fills in the end. The rearrangement joins TRBV5-1 to TRBJ1-5, with D unclear. The CDR3 runs 14 residues. CDR1 and CDR2 from the germline V gene are SGHRS and YFSETQ. V lost 4 bases to trimming and J lost 6 bases, with 14 bases between them. The DNA read from the CDR3 is TGCGCCAGCAGCCTCACCCTAGGTAGTCAGCCC. It translates to CASSLTLGSQP. The CDR3 in full is CASSLTLGSQPQHF.

About this clone: Sequencing ends 3 residues short of the CDR3 end; the germline J gene provides the rest. This chain uses TRBV29-1 with TRBJ1-5, with D possibly TRBD1 on 6 matching bases. From germline, CDR1 is SQVTM and CDR2 ANQGSEA. There are 12 residues in the CDR3. This chain's CDR3 is CSYRDTPSPQHF. The part of the CDR3 DNA that was read is TGCAGCTATAGGGACACCCCTAGTCCC.